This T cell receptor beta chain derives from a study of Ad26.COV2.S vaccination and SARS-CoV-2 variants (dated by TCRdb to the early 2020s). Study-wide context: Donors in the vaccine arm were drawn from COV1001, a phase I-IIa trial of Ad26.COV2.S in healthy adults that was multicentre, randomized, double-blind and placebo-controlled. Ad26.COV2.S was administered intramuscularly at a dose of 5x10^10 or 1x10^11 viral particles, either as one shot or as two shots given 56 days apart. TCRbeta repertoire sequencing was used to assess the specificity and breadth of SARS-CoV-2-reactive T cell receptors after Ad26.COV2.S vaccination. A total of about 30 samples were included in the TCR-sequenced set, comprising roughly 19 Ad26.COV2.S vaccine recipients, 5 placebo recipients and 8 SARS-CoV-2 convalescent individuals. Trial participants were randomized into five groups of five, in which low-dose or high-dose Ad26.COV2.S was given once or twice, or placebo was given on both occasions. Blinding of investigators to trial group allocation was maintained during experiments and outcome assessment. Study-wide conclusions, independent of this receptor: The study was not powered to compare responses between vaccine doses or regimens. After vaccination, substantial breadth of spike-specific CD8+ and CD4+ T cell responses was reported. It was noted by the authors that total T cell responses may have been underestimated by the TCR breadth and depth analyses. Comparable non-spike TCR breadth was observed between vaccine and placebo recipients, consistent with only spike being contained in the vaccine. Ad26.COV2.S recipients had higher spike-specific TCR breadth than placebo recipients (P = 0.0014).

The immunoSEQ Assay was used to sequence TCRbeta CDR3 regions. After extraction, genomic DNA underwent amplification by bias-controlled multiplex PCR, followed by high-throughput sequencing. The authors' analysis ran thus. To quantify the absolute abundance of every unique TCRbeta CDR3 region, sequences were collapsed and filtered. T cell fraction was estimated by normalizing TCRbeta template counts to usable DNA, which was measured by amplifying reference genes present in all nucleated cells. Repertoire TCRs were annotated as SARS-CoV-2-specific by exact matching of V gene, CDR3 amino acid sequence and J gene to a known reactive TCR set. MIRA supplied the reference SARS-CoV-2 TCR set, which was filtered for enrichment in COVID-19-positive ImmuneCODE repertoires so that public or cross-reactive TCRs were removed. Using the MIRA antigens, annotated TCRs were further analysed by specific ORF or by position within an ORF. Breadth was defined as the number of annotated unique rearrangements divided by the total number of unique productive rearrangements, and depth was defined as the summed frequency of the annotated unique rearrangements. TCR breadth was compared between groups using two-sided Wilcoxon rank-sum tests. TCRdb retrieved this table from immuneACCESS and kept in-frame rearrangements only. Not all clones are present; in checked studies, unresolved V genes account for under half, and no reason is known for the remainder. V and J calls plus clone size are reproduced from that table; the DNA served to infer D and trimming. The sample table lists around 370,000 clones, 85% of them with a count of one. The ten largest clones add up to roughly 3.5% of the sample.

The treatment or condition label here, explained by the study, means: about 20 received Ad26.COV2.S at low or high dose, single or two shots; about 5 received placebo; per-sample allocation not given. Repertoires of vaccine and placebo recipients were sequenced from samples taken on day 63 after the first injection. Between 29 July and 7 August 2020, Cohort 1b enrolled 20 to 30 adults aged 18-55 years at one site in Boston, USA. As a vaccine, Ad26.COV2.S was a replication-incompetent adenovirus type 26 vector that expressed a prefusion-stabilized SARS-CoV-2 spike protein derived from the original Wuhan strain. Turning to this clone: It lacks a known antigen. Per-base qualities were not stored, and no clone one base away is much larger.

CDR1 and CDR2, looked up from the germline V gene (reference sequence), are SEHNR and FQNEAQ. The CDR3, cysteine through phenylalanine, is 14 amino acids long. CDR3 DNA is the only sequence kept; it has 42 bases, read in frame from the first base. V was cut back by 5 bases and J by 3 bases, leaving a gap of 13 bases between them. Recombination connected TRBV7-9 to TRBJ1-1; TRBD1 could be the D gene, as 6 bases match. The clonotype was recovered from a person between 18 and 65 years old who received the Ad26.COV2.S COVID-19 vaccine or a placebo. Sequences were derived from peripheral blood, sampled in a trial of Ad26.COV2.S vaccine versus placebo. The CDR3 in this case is CASSRGGAYTEAFF. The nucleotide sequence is TGTGCCAGCAGCCGGGGGGGCGCCTACACTGAAGCTTTCTTT.